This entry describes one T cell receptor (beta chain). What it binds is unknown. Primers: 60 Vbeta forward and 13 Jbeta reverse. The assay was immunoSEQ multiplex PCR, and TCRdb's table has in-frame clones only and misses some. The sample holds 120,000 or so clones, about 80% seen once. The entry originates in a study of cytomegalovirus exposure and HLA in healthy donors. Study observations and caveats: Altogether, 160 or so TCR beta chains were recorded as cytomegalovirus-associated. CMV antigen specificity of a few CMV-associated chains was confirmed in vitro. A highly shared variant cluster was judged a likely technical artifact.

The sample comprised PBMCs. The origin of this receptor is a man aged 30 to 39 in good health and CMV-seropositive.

CDR3 bases: TGTGCCAGCAGCCAAGAGAGGACAGGCTACTATGGCTACACCTTC. Translation: CASSQERTGYYGYTF. The chain employs TRBV4-2 and TRBJ1-2, with 7 bases aligning to TRBD1. Germline assignment: CDR1 LGHNA and CDR2 YNFKEQ. The V and J ends lost 0 bases and 3 bases, in that order; junction bases with no gene match: 4. The CDR3 has 15 amino acids.